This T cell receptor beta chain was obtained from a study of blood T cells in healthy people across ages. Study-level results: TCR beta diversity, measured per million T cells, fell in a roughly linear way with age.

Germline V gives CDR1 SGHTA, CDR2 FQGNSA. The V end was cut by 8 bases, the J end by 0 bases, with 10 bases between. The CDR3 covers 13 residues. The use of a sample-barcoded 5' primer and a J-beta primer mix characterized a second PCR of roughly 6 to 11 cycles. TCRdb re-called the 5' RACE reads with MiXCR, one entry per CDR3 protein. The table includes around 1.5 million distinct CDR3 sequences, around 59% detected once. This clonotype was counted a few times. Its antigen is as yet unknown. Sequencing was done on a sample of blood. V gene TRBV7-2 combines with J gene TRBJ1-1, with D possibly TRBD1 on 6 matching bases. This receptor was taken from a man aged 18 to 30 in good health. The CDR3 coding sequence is TGTGCCAGCGGAACAGGGATGAACACTGAAGCTTTCTTT. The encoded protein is CASGTGMNTEAFF.